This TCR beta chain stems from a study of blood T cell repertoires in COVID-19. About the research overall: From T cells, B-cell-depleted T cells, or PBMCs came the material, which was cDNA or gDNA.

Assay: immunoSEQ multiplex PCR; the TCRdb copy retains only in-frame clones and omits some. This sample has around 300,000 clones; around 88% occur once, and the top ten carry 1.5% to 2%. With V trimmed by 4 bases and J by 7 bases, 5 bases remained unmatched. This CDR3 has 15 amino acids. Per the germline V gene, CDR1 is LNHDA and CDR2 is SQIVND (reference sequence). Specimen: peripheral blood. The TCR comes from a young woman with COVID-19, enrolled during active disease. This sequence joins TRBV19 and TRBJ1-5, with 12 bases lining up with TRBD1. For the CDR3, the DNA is TGTGCCAGTAGTAGGGGACAGGGGGCAGGACAGCCCCAGCATTTT. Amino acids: CASSRGQGAGQPQHF.